This T cell receptor (beta chain) was profiled in a study of identical twins. Study findings and constraints: Memory repertoires lacked the insertion deficit that abundant cord blood beta clonotypes showed.

TCRdb reanalysed the 5' RACE reads using MiXCR and keeps one entry per CDR3 protein. The sample includes 1,800,000 or so distinct CDR3 sequences, roughly 35% seen only once; the top ten take around 0.25%. To note about this clonotype: Its specificity is not known.

V lost 0 bases to trimming and J lost 8 bases, with 16 bases between them. The CDR3 has 15 amino acids. Germline V gives CDR1 SGHAT, CDR2 FQNNGV. The chain has TRBV11-2 and TRBJ1-1; no reliable D call. Sequenced input: cord blood. This clonotype was obtained from a newborn girl in good health. The CDR3 DNA is TGTGCCAGCAGCTTAGAGGTCAGGCCGGCCTCCGAAGCTTTCTTT. Translating it yields CASSLEVRPASEAFF.